One sample yielded the 28 T cell receptor beta chains listed below, sequenced in a study of beta chain features in type 1 diabetes. Study results and limitations: Shorter TCRB CDR3s, moderately but significantly so, were found in Type 1 diabetes patients in all four CD4+ subsets.

No cognate antigen is known for these TCRs. TCRB transcripts that were expressed got sequenced, as all of the isolated RNA had been reverse transcribed. Using immunoSEQ multiplex PCR, the repertoire was profiled, and TCRdb retains in-frame clones only, with some absent. Counted here are about 270,000 clones, 14% occurring once; the ten biggest clones make up about 0.015%. The sample comprised naive CD4+ T cells from blood. The receptors come from a man under 40 with type 1 diabetes.

The chain has TRBV30 and TRBJ2-1; TRBD2 matches 8 bases. CDR3 length equals 15 residues. The junction had 10 bases not matched to a gene; V was cut back by 4 bases and J by 5 bases. The germline gives CDR1 GTSNPN, CDR2 SVGIG (reference sequence). CDR3 protein: CAWNQGPGLDNEQFF. CDR3 bases: TGTGCCTGGAACCAAGGTCCGGGACTAGACAATGAGCAGTTCTTC.

This clone has only a few counts. V gene TRBV29-1 combines with J gene TRBJ1-2; the D is unclear. This CDR3 comprises 13 residues. Trimming cost V 7 bases and J 1 base, with 13 bases left between them. The germline V gene has CDR1 SQVTM and CDR2 ANQGSEA. CDR3 residues: CSALLGSNYGYTF. The CDR3 nucleotides are TGCAGCGCTCTACTCGGGAGTAACTATGGCTACACCTTC.

The chain uses TRBV5-6 and TRBJ1-5, with a tentative D call TRBD1 (5 bases). Germline-derived CDR1 and CDR2 are SGHDT and YYEEEE. The V end lost 4 bases, the J end lost 5 bases, and 16 bases lay between the germline ends. The CDR3 loop spans 15 amino acids. CDR3 sequence: CASSPGGDVDQPQHF. In nucleotides, the CDR3 is TGTGCCAGCAGCCCGGGGGGGGACGTGGATCAGCCCCAGCATTTT. The whole variable domain, remainder taken from reference TRBV5-6 and TRBJ1-5, is DAGVTQSPTHLIKTRGQQVTLRCSPKSGHDTVSWYQQALGQGPQFIFQYYEEEERQRGNFPDRFSGHQFPNYSSELNVNALLLGDSALYLCASSPGGDVDQPQHFGDGTRLSIL.

This clone was detected a few times. V is TRBV4-3 and J is TRBJ2-5, with 8 bases that match TRBD2. This CDR3 comprises 15 residues. With V trimmed by 1 base and J by 1 base, 2 bases remained unmatched. Germline V gives CDR1 LGHNA, CDR2 YSLEER. Here the CDR3 DNA reads TGCGCCAGCAGCCAAGCCGGGACTAGCCAAGAGACCCAGTACTTC. This gives the protein CASSQAGTSQETQYF.

This clone has more than one count but fewer than ten. This chain links TRBV2 with TRBJ2-1, with 9 bases identical to TRBD2. Germline trimming cut 8 bases from V and 2 bases from J; bases unmatched to any gene: 4. CDR1 SNHLY and CDR2 FYNNEI come from the germline V gene. CDR3 length: 14 residues. The CDR3 region has the DNA TGTGCCAGCTGCACTAGCGGGCCCTACAATGAGCAGTTCTTC. It yields the protein CASCTSGPYNEQFF.

This clone was observed a few times. The rearrangement uses TRBV30 and TRBJ1-1; TRBD1 might be the D (5 bases). The CDR3 extends over 14 amino acids. V lost 1 base to trimming and J lost 6 bases, with 15 bases between them. Germline CDR1 reads GTSNPN; CDR2 reads SVGIG (reference sequence). The CDR3 protein is CAWSGRTSSSEAFF. The CDR3 nucleotides read TGTGCCTGGAGTGGTAGGACAAGTAGCTCTGAAGCTTTCTTT.

CDR3 DNA: TGTGCCAGCTCCCCATTCGGGACAGCGAACACTGAAGCTTTCTTT. This sequence encodes CASSPFGTANTEAFF. V is TRBV18 and J is TRBJ1-1; 7 bases align to TRBD1. The CDR3 runs to 15 residues. The V gene's germline CDR1 is KGHSH and CDR2 LQKENI. Trimming at V came to 6 bases and at J to 1 base, leaving 8 bases not matched to a gene. The complete variable domain, with remaining parts taken from reference TRBV18 and TRBJ1-1, reads NAGVMQNPRHLVRRRGQEARLRCSPMKGHSHVYWYRQLPEEGLKFMVYLQKENIIDESGMPKERFSAEFPKEGPSILRIQQVVRGDSAAYFCASSPFGTANTEAFFGQGTRLTVV.

This clone was found many times. V usage is TRBV4-2 and J usage is TRBJ2-7, with TRBD2 as a possible D gene (5 bases). Between the trimmed V and J ends, which lost 1 base and 1 base, there was a span of 17 bases. CDR1 is LGHNA, CDR2 YNFKEQ, per germline. The CDR3 consists of 17 residues. The CDR3 spells CASSQAGGTAASYEQYF. For the CDR3, the DNA is TGTGCCAGCAGCCAAGCTGGAGGAACTGCGGCATCCTACGAGCAGTACTTC.

The chain has TRBV27 and TRBJ2-3; TRBD2 is a possible D gene (6 bases). The V end was cut by 1 base, the J end by 5 bases, with 13 bases between. Germline values: CDR1 MNHEY, CDR2 SMNVEV (reference sequence). The CDR3 is 15 residues long. The CDR3 region is CASSLYGSRGDTQYF. CDR3 nucleotides: TGTGCCAGCAGTTTATACGGGAGTCGGGGAGATACGCAGTATTTT.

This clone was picked up a small number of times. The chain is built from TRBV28 and TRBJ2-7; weak D call: TRBD2 (5 bases). Germline V gene lookup returns CDR1 MDHEN and CDR2 SYDVKM. CDR3 length: 12 residues. The V gene lost 5 bases and the J gene lost 2 bases, with 7 bases spanning the gap. DNA of the CDR3: TGTGCCAGCAGTCAGACTACCTACGAGCAGTACTTC. Amino acid sequence: CASSQTTYEQYF.

The rearrangement joins TRBV2 to TRBJ2-5, with D possibly being TRBD1 (6 bases). This CDR3 contains 14 residues. V was clipped by 9 bases and J by 1 base, with 15 bases between them. CDR1 and CDR2 from the germline V gene are SNHLY and FYNNEI. CDR3 coding DNA: TGTGCCAGTACCGAAGACAGGTTCCAAGAGACCCAGTACTTC. As protein: CASTEDRFQETQYF.

The rearrangement joins TRBV19 to TRBJ2-7; perhaps TRBD2 as D (6 bases). From germline, CDR1 is LNHDA and CDR2 SQIVND (reference sequence). Trimming took 6 bases from V and 0 from J, leaving 15 bases between them. This CDR3 spans 15 amino acids. The CDR3 sequence is CASRRGTGSSYEQYF. CDR3 DNA sequence: TGTGCCAGTAGACGAGGGACCGGGAGCTCCTACGAGCAGTACTTC.

This clone showed up just a few times. The chain employs TRBV7-3 and TRBJ1-1, with D tentatively TRBD1 (6 bases). The germline V gene encodes CDR1 SGHTA and CDR2 FQGTGA. V lost 4 bases to trimming and J lost 3 bases, with 9 bases between them. This CDR3 is 13 amino acids long. CDR3 nucleotides: TGTGCCAGCAGCTACAGGGTTTACACTGAAGCTTTCTTT. Protein: CASSYRVYTEAFF. The full variable domain, with the rest looked up from reference TRBV7-3 and TRBJ1-1, is GAGVSQTPSNKVTEKGKYVELRCDPISGHTALYWYRQSLGQGPEFLIYFQGTGAADDSGLPNDRFFAVRPEGSVSTLKIQRTERGDSAVYLCASSYRVYTEAFFGQGTRLTVV.

This chain links TRBV15 with TRBJ2-5; D is unresolved. This CDR3 contains 12 residues. Trimming took off 0 bases at V and 7 bases at J, with 6 bases between the two ends. Germline-derived CDR1 and CDR2 are LNHNV and YYDKDF (reference sequence). The CDR3 nucleotides are TGTGCCACCAGCAGAGACGCCGGGACCCAGTACTTC. Translated: CATSRDAGTQYF.

J is TRBJ2-1 and V is TRBV19; 7 bases are a match to TRBD2. V lost 7 bases, J lost 5 bases, and 14 bases stayed unmatched. CDR1 is LNHDA, CDR2 SQIVND, per germline (reference sequence). The CDR3 contains 16 residues. The CDR3 loop reads CASKETGTTRHNEQFF. The CDR3 bases are TGTGCCAGTAAGGAGACCGGGACTACCAGACACAATGAGCAGTTCTTC.

The rearrangement uses TRBV7-9 and TRBJ2-4, with 11 nucleotides matching TRBD1. The J segment lost 6 bases and the V segment lost 3 bases, leaving 7 bases of the junction unmatched. The CDR3 sequence is 16 residues long. Germline V lookup: CDR1 SEHNR, CDR2 FQNEAQ (reference sequence). The CDR3 sequence: CASSFKSGTGGNIQYF. The CDR3 DNA is TGTGCCAGCAGCTTCAAATCCGGGACAGGGGGAAACATTCAGTACTTC. The variable domain in full, with the rest retrieved from reference TRBV7-9 and TRBJ2-4, is DTGVSQNPRHKITKRGQNVTFRCDPISEHNRLYWYRQTLGQGPEFLTYFQNEAQLEKSRLLSDRFSAERPKGSFSTLEIQRTEQGDSAMYLCASSFKSGTGGNIQYFGAGTRLSVL.

This clone was seen more than once but under ten times. The V and J genes are TRBV15 and TRBJ1-3, with D unresolved. Germline V gene sequence: CDR1 LNHNV, CDR2 YYDKDF (reference sequence). This CDR3 has 14 residues. V was shortened by 3 bases and J by 0 bases, with 6 bases between the two germline ends. The CDR3 here is CATSSPSSGNTIYF. In DNA form, the CDR3 reads TGTGCCACCAGCAGTCCCTCCTCTGGAAACACCATATATTTT. Variable domain in full (rest from reference TRBV15 and TRBJ1-3): DAMVIQNPRYQVTQFGKPVTLSCSQTLNHNVMYWYQQKSSQAPKLLFHYYDKDFNNEADTPDNFQSRRPNTSFCFLDIRSPGLGDTAMYLCATSSPSSGNTIYFGEGSWLTVV.

V usage is TRBV6-6 and J usage is TRBJ2-7, with 7 bases aligning to TRBD1. The junction had 11 bases not matched to a gene; V was cut back by 7 bases and J by 5 bases. There are 14 residues in the CDR3. Looked up from germline, CDR1 is MNHNY and CDR2 is SVGAGI (reference sequence). The DNA for the CDR3 is TGTGCCAGCAAGCCTGAGGGACAGACAAACGAGCAGTACTTC. This gives the protein CASKPEGQTNEQYF.

V usage is TRBV7-6 and J usage is TRBJ2-3; TRBD1 is a possible D gene (5 bases). V was pared by 0 bases and J by 0 bases, with 7 bases between. Germline V CDR1 and CDR2: SGHVS, FNYEAQ. This CDR3 spans 15 amino acids. The CDR3 bases are TGTGCCAGCAGCTTAGCAACAGGCAGCACAGATACGCAGTATTTT. The encoded protein is CASSLATGSTDTQYF.

Only a few counts were recorded for this clone. The chain uses TRBV5-4 and TRBJ2-1; the D gene is possibly TRBD2 (6 bases). The germline gives CDR1 SGHNT, CDR2 YYREEE (reference sequence). The length of the CDR3 is 16 residues. The V gene lost 0 bases and the J gene lost 8 bases, with 18 bases spanning the gap. The CDR3 region has the DNA TGTGCCAGCAGCTTGGAAGGGACTCTAGGGGTCGATGAGCAGTTCTTC. It specifies CASSLEGTLGVDEQFF.

This clone was recorded a few times. The chain recombines TRBV5-1 with TRBJ1-2, with a weak D call TRBD1 (6 bases). The CDR3 contains 15 residues. Germline-derived CDR1 and CDR2 are SGHRS and YFSETQ. Trimming removed 7 bases at V and 4 bases at J, with 20 bases between. CDR3: CASHPGGPISYGYTF. The CDR3 DNA reads TGCGCCAGCCACCCGGGGGGCCCCATCAGCTATGGCTACACCTTC.

This clone was found a few times. The V gene is TRBV29-1, the J gene TRBJ1-1; a weak D match, TRBD1 (5 bases). Trimming pared 8 bases from V and 1 base from J, leaving 17 bases between. Per germline, CDR1 SQVTM and CDR2 ANQGSEA. The CDR3 contains 14 residues. CDR3 nucleotide sequence: TGCAGCATAGCCCGGGGGTTTTCGAACACTGAAGCTTTCTTT. Its translation: CSIARGFSNTEAFF.

This clone was counted between two and nine times. The V gene is TRBV28, the J gene TRBJ1-2, with a tentative D call TRBD1 (5 bases). This CDR3 has 13 amino acids. CDR1 is MDHEN, CDR2 SYDVKM, per germline. The V and J ends lost 6 bases and 6 bases respectively, with 14 bases between them. CDR3 sequence: CASRDGTANGYTF. The CDR3 bases are TGTGCCAGCAGGGACGGGACTGCTAATGGCTACACCTTC.

This chain joins TRBV7-9 and TRBJ2-6; maybe TRBD1 (5 bases). The V gene lost 1 base and the J gene lost 2 bases, with 12 bases spanning the gap. Germline values: CDR1 SEHNR, CDR2 FQNEAQ (reference sequence). This CDR3 spans 17 amino acids. CDR3 coding DNA: TGTGCCAGCAGCTTAGGTTATATAGGGGCTGGGGCCAACGTCCTGACTTTC. This translates into CASSLGYIGAGANVLTF.

The chain carries TRBV7-8 and TRBJ1-4; the match to TRBD1 covers 10 bases. This CDR3 is 15 amino acids long. The ends lost 5 bases at V and 7 bases at J; junction bases unmatched: 7. CDR1 SGHVS and CDR2 FQNEAQ come from the germline V gene. The CDR3 coding sequence is TGTGCCAGCAGCACCGAGGACAGGGGGAGTGAAAAACTGTTTTTT. This encodes CASSTEDRGSEKLFF.

This clone occurred a few times. The chain carries TRBV4-2 and TRBJ2-3, with D tentatively TRBD1 (6 bases). The CDR3 sequence is 15 residues long. Trimming pared 3 bases from V and 3 bases from J, leaving 13 bases between. The V gene's germline CDR1 is LGHNA and CDR2 YNFKEQ. CDR3 nucleotides: TGTGCCAGCAGCCATCAGGGGCAGCGAACAGATACGCAGTATTTT. It codes for CASSHQGQRTDTQYF.

V and J are TRBV25-1 and TRBJ2-6; maybe TRBD1 (6 bases). The CDR3 length is 15 residues. Trimming took off 6 bases at V and 4 bases at J, with 13 bases between the two ends. Germline values: CDR1 MGHDK, CDR2 SYGVNS. CDR3 in DNA: TGTGCCAGCAGCGCTCAGGGGTACGGGGCCAACGTCCTGACTTTC. Translation gives CASSAQGYGANVLTF. Variable domain in full (rest from reference TRBV25-1 and TRBJ2-6): EADIYQTPRYLVIGTGKKITLECSQTMGHDKMYWYQQDPGMELHLIHYSYGVNSTEKGDLSSESTVSRIRTEHFPLTLESARPSHTSQYLCASSAQGYGANVLTFGAGSRLTVL.

As for this clone: Other DNA sequences from this sample encode an identical CDR3 as well. The rearrangement links TRBV11-2 to TRBJ2-2, with 7 positions matching TRBD1. V lost 5 bases to trimming and J lost 0 bases; unmatched junction nucleotides: 3. Germline V gene data show CDR1 as SGHAT and CDR2 as FQNNGV. The CDR3 is made up of 15 amino acids. CDR3 sequence reads: CASSLGTANTGELFF. The DNA of the CDR3 is TGTGCCAGCAGCCTCGGGACAGCGAACACCGGGGAGCTGTTTTTT.